Below, 31 T cell receptor beta chains from the same sample are listed, as sequenced in a study of CD4+ T cells in melanoma. The protocol was immunoSEQ multiplex PCR, while the TCRdb copy is restricted to in-frame clones and leaves out a portion. The sample lists 50,000 to 60,000 clones; roughly three quarters were seen once. The sequenced material came from tumor tissue. These receptors were taken from a human donor with melanoma.

The chain is built from TRBV6-5 and TRBJ1-5; no reliable D call. CDR3 length: 14 residues. Per germline, CDR1 MNHEY and CDR2 SVGAGI. The V and J ends lost 3 bases and 2 bases respectively, with 8 bases between them. CDR3 in DNA: TGTGCCAGCAGTTATGTACCGGGCAATCAGCCCCAGCATTTT. Translation gives CASSYVPGNQPQHF.

The genes are TRBV5-5 and TRBJ2-4; TRBD1 might be the D (6 bases). V was clipped by 1 base and J by 11 bases, with 10 bases between them. This CDR3 has 12 amino acids. Germline V gene data show CDR1 as SGHKS and CDR2 as YYEKEE (reference sequence). The CDR3 reads CASSLKSGVQYF. CDR3 DNA sequence: TGTGCCAGCAGCTTGAAATCAGGGGTTCAGTACTTC.

The chain employs TRBV7-2 and TRBJ1-1; 8 nucleotides agree with TRBD1. The CDR3 extends over 15 amino acids. Germline V CDR1 and CDR2: SGHTA, FQGNSA. V dropped 5 bases and J dropped 1; count of bases not matched to a gene: 6. This chain's CDR3 is CASSPQTGANTEAFF. CDR3 DNA: TGTGCCAGCAGCCCCCAGACAGGGGCGAACACTGAAGCTTTCTTT.

The chain combines TRBV6-5 with TRBJ1-3; 9 bases align to TRBD1. CDR1 and CDR2 from the germline V gene are MNHEY and SVGAGI. There are 15 residues in the CDR3. V shed 6 bases and J 8 bases; nucleotides not matched to a gene: 11. CDR3 nucleotide sequence: TGTGCCAGCAGCGCAACCAGGGACAGGGCTTACACCATATATTTT. This gives the protein CASSATRDRAYTIYF.

The chain couples TRBV18 to TRBJ1-6, with 9 bases matching TRBD1. The junction had 12 bases not matched to a gene; V was cut back by 5 bases and J by 7 bases. This CDR3 region has 17 residues. Germline values: CDR1 KGHSH, CDR2 LQKENI. CDR3: CASSSRSEGQGNSPLHF. The CDR3 DNA is TGTGCCAGCTCATCAAGGTCGGAGGGACAGGGCAATTCACCCCTCCACTTT.

This clone was counted between two and nine times. Other DNA sequences in the sample encode the same CDR3. This chain links TRBV6-5 with TRBJ2-7; 7 bases match TRBD1. The V and J ends lost 5 bases and 2 bases, in that order; junction bases with no gene match: 6. The length of the CDR3 is 14 residues. Per the germline V gene, CDR1 is MNHEY and CDR2 is SVGAGI. The CDR3 sequence: CASSLGQAAYEQYF. The CDR3 region has the DNA TGTGCCAGCAGTCTAGGACAGGCTGCCTACGAGCAGTACTTC.

CDR3 DNA: TGTGCCAGCAGCCCCGGTTTAGGCGGGGACCGGCGGAATGAGCAGTTCTTC. Its protein is CASSPGLGGDRRNEQFF. The chain links TRBV7-8 to TRBJ2-1, with D possibly matching TRBD2 (6 bases). Trimming removed 5 bases at V and 7 bases at J, with 24 bases between. CDR1 is SGHVS and CDR2 is FQNEAQ in the germline V gene. This CDR3 has 17 residues.

Concerning this clone itself: A much more abundant neighbour one base away suggests this may be a read error. This chain links TRBV11-2 with TRBJ1-1; the match to TRBD1 covers 8 bases. The trim removed 5 bases at V and 3 bases at J, leaving 2 bases unmatched. This CDR3 is 13 amino acids long. From germline, CDR1 is SGHAT and CDR2 FQNNGV. The CDR3 region has the DNA TGTGCCAGCAGCCCGGACAGGGACACTGAAGCTTTCTTT. The encoded protein is CASSPDRDTEAFF.

This clone was seen a single time. This sequence joins TRBV4-1 and TRBJ1-1, with D perhaps matching TRBD1 (5 bases). The CDR3 extends over 15 amino acids. V dropped 0 bases and J dropped 1 base, with 9 bases sitting between them. The germline CDR1 and CDR2 sequences are MGHRA and YSYEKL. CDR3 region: CASSQDPGGNTEAFF. The CDR3 region has the DNA TGCGCCAGCAGCCAAGACCCTGGGGGGAACACTGAAGCTTTCTTT.

The rearrangement uses TRBV19 and TRBJ2-5, with D perhaps given as TRBD1 or TRBD2 (5 bases each). Trimming shortened V by 1 base and J by 1 base, and 7 bases separated the two germline ends. This CDR3 has 14 amino acids. CDR1 LNHDA and CDR2 SQIVND come from the germline V gene (reference sequence). CDR3 coding DNA: TGTGCCAGTAGTATAGGAGGGACCCAAGAGACCCAGTACTTC. It translates to CASSIGGTQETQYF. Using reference TRBV19 and TRBJ2-5 for the parts outside the CDR3, the full variable domain is DGGITQSPKYLFRKEGQNVTLSCEQNLNHDAMYWYRQDPGQGLRLIYYSQIVNDFQKGDIAEGYSVSREKKESFPLTVTSAQKNPTAFYLCASSIGGTQETQYFGPGTRLLVL.

This clone has a single count. One base away lies a much larger clone, so this may be a sequencing read error. The chain carries TRBV6-6 and TRBJ2-5, with D unclear. The CDR3 runs to 12 residues. Germline V gene lookup returns CDR1 MNHNY and CDR2 SVGAGI (reference sequence). V was clipped by 2 bases and J by 3 bases, with 4 bases between them. In DNA, the CDR3 is TGTGCCAGCAGTTACGCCGAAGAGACCCAGTACTTC. Residues: CASSYAEETQYF.

This chain joins TRBV5-1 and TRBJ2-7; a weak D match, TRBD2 (5 bases). V lost 4 bases and J 5 bases, leaving 19 bases between the germline ends. Germline-derived CDR1 and CDR2 are SGHRS and YFSETQ. This CDR3 contains 15 residues. The CDR3 spells CASSVVALAGHEQYF. As DNA, the CDR3 is TGCGCCAGCAGCGTGGTTGCCCTCGCGGGTCACGAGCAGTACTTC.

The J gene is TRBJ1-2, the V gene TRBV11-2; 8 bases agree with TRBD1. V gave up 3 bases and J gave up 7 bases; unmatched junction bases: 10. There are 15 residues in the CDR3. Germline V gene sequence: CDR1 SGHAT, CDR2 FQNNGV. In DNA form, the CDR3 reads TGTGCCAGCAGCTTCTCAGGACAGGGAGGGATTGGCTACACCTTC. Amino acid sequence: CASSFSGQGGIGYTF. Supplemented by reference TRBV11-2 and TRBJ1-2, the full variable domain reads EAGVAQSPRYKIIEKRQSVAFWCNPISGHATLYWYQQILGQGPKLLIQFQNNGVVDDSQLPKDRFSAERLKGVDSTLKIQPAKLEDSAVYLCASSFSGQGGIGYTFGSGTRLTVV.

This chain joins TRBV4-3 and TRBJ1-1, with D unclear. Per the germline V gene, CDR1 is LGHNA and CDR2 is YSLEER. Trimming left V 3 bases short and J 2 bases short, with 7 bases between. The CDR3 totals 13 residues. This CDR3 reads CASSQDLNTEAFF. The CDR3 DNA reads as TGCGCCAGCAGCCAGGATCTAAACACTGAAGCTTTCTTT.

J is TRBJ1-1 and V is TRBV30; 7 bases line up with TRBD1. The CDR3 totals 12 residues. The germline CDR1 and CDR2 sequences are GTSNPN and SVGIG (reference sequence). V lost 4 bases and J lost 7; bases outside the gene matches: 6. Here the CDR3 reads CAWTLRDSEAFF. The CDR3 DNA sequence: TGTGCCTGGACCCTCCGGGACAGTGAAGCTTTCTTT.

This chain connects TRBV27 to TRBJ1-4, with D perhaps matching TRBD1 (6 bases). Germline V lookup: CDR1 MNHEY, CDR2 SMNVEV (reference sequence). Trimming took 5 bases from V and 4 from J, leaving 20 bases between them. This CDR3 has 17 residues. CDR3 coding DNA: TGTGCCAGCAGTACGCAACAGGGAATCGGGTTTAATGAAAAACTGTTTTTT. Translated, it gives CASSTQQGIGFNEKLFF. The variable domain in full, with the rest retrieved from reference TRBV27 and TRBJ1-4, is EAQVTQNPRYLITVTGKKLTVTCSQNMNHEYMSWYRQDPGLGLRQIYYSMNVEVTDKGDVPEGYKVSRKEKRNFPLILESPSPNQTSLYFCASSTQQGIGFNEKLFFGSGTQLSVL.

The chain employs TRBV10-3 and TRBJ2-7; the match to TRBD1 covers 8 bases. Germline assignment: CDR1 ENHRY and CDR2 SYGVKD. The J segment lost 6 bases and the V segment lost 5 bases, leaving 9 bases of the junction unmatched. The CDR3 spans 14 residues. CDR3 loop: CAISPGQESLEQYF. The CDR3 nucleotides are TGTGCCATCAGTCCGGGACAGGAGTCCCTCGAGCAGTACTTC.

The chain links TRBV6-6 to TRBJ2-3; D may be TRBD1 (6 bases). The germline gives CDR1 MNHNY, CDR2 SVGAGI (reference sequence). The V gene lost 6 bases and the J gene lost 0 bases, with 10 bases spanning the gap. The CDR3 sequence is 14 residues long. The DNA of the CDR3 is TGTGCCAGCAGGCGGACAGCTAGCACAGATACGCAGTATTTT. This codes for CASRRTASTDTQYF.

There are a few counts of this clone. The chain links TRBV9 to TRBJ2-3; 8 bases line up with TRBD2. Germline-derived CDR1 and CDR2 are SGDLS and YYNGEE. The ends lost 0 bases at V and 5 bases at J; junction bases unmatched: 2. The CDR3 spans 14 residues. The chain's CDR3 is CASSVAGGVDTQYF. The DNA for the CDR3 is TGTGCCAGCAGCGTAGCGGGGGGGGTAGATACGCAGTATTTT.

This chain links TRBV5-4 with TRBJ1-1; TRBD1 matches 10 bases. The CDR3 extends over 13 amino acids. Losses at the gene ends were 3 bases for V and 5 bases for J; bases not matched to a gene: 1. Germline V gene sequence: CDR1 SGHNT, CDR2 YYREEE (reference sequence). CDR3 region: CASSWTGGTEAFF. CDR3 bases: TGTGCCAGCAGCTGGACAGGGGGAACTGAAGCTTTCTTT. The variable domain in full, completed from reference TRBV5-4 and TRBJ1-1, reads ETGVTQSPTHLIKTRGQQVTLRCSSQSGHNTVSWYQQALGQGPQFIFQYYREEENGRGNFPPRFSGLQFPNYSSELNVNALELDDSALYLCASSWTGGTEAFFGQGTRLTVV.

The rearrangement joins TRBV30 to TRBJ2-2; 8 bases agree with TRBD2. The V and J ends lost 8 bases and 2 bases, in that order; junction bases with no gene match: 4. The CDR3 extends over 13 amino acids. CDR1 and CDR2 (germline): GTSNPN, SVGIG (reference sequence). CDR3 bases: TGTGCCGTTACTAGCGGCAACACCGGGGAGCTGTTTTTT. This gives the protein CAVTSGNTGELFF.

V usage is TRBV7-8 and J usage is TRBJ1-4, with unresolved D. Germline-derived CDR1 and CDR2 are SGHVS and FQNEAQ. The CDR3 covers 15 residues. The V end lost 3 bases, the J end lost 4 bases, and 12 bases lay between the germline ends. The CDR3 sequence: CASSFAGVDNEKLFF. The CDR3 nucleotides are TGTGCCAGCAGCTTCGCCGGGGTCGATAATGAAAAACTGTTTTTT.

The chain recombines TRBV5-1 with TRBJ2-3; no clear D. This CDR3 comprises 14 residues. V was clipped by 0 bases and J by 2 bases, with 7 bases between them. Germline loops: CDR1 SGHRS, CDR2 YFSETQ. This CDR3 reads CASSLGSNTDTQYF. The CDR3 bases are TGCGCCAGCAGCTTGGGATCAAACACAGATACGCAGTATTTT.

This clone occurred many times. The chain recombines TRBV7-2 with TRBJ2-2; TRBD2 agrees at 7 bases. The germline V gene has CDR1 SGHTA and CDR2 FQGNSA. The CDR3 consists of 14 residues. After removal of 6 bases from V and 4 bases from J, the junction contained 5 bases not matched to a gene. Here the CDR3 DNA reads TGTGCCAGCAGGCGGGGCGGGGGCACCGGGGAGCTGTTTTTT. This codes for CASRRGGGTGELFF.

This clone was recorded only once. This chain joins TRBV7-3 and TRBJ2-1, with unresolved D. Per germline, CDR1 SGHTA and CDR2 FQGTGA. The CDR3 length is 14 residues. V was shortened by 6 bases and J by 3 bases, with 12 bases between the two germline ends. This chain's CDR3 is CASSQVDGYNEQFF. The CDR3 bases are TGTGCCAGCAGTCAGGTGGACGGCTACAATGAGCAGTTCTTC. Full variable domain (rest looked up from reference TRBV7-3 and TRBJ2-1): GAGVSQTPSNKVTEKGKYVELRCDPISGHTALYWYRQSLGQGPEFLIYFQGTGAADDSGLPNDRFFAVRPEGSVSTLKIQRTERGDSAVYLCASSQVDGYNEQFFGPGTRLTVL.

J is TRBJ1-5 and V is TRBV6-6; 7 bases agree with TRBD1. Germline CDR1 is MNHNY and CDR2 is SVGAGI (reference sequence). Trimming at V came to 2 bases and at J to 5 bases, leaving 3 bases not matched to a gene. This CDR3 comprises 14 residues. CDR3 sequence reads: CASSYATGHQPQHF. CDR3 DNA sequence: TGTGCCAGCAGTTACGCGACAGGGCATCAGCCCCAGCATTTT.

This clone occurred many times. This chain links TRBV7-2 with TRBJ1-4; possibly TRBD1 for D (5 bases). CDR1 is SGHTA, CDR2 FQGNSA, per germline. The ends were cut back, 1 base at V and 6 bases at J, with 9 bases in the middle. The CDR3 runs to 14 residues. Written as DNA, the CDR3 is TGTGCCAGCAGCTTAGTATCCAGGGATGAAAAACTGTTTTTT. It encodes CASSLVSRDEKLFF.

This chain uses TRBV4-1 with TRBJ2-7, with D perhaps matching TRBD1 (5 bases). This CDR3 spans 14 amino acids. With 4 bases removed from V and 2 bases from J, the gap between germline ends came to 12 bases. Germline-derived CDR1 and CDR2 are MGHRA and YSYEKL. CDR3 DNA: TGCGCCAGCAGCCGTCGCATGGACACCTACGAGCAGTACTTC. Translation gives CASSRRMDTYEQYF.

J is TRBJ1-1 and V is TRBV7-3; D may be TRBD1 (5 bases). The CDR3 extends over 18 amino acids. Germline CDR1 and CDR2: SGHTA and FQGTGA. V lost 0 bases to trimming and J lost 4 bases, with 21 bases between them. The CDR3 DNA is TGTGCCAGCAGCTTAACGGTGGGGCAGGGATTAAAGAGCACTGAAGCTTTCTTT. Residues: CASSLTVGQGLKSTEAFF. Using reference TRBV7-3 and TRBJ1-1 for the parts outside the CDR3, the full variable domain is GAGVSQTPSNKVTEKGKYVELRCDPISGHTALYWYRQSLGQGPEFLIYFQGTGAADDSGLPNDRFFAVRPEGSVSTLKIQRTERGDSAVYLCASSLTVGQGLKSTEAFFGQGTRLTVV.

This clone was detected once. The rearrangement joins TRBV7-9 to TRBJ2-1; D possibly corresponds to TRBD1 (5 bases). The CDR3 is made up of 16 amino acids. Germline CDR1 is SEHNR and CDR2 is FQNEAQ (reference sequence). V gave up 1 base and J gave up 5 bases, with 15 bases separating them. The CDR3 DNA follows: TGTGCCAGCAGCTTAGTCCGGCGCCAGGGCGACAATGAGCAGTTCTTC. Residues: CASSLVRRQGDNEQFF.

V and J are TRBV7-2 and TRBJ2-5; D possibly corresponds to TRBD1 (6 bases). Near its end, the DNA agrees better with TRBJ2-7, so the J call may be wrong. The germline CDR1 and CDR2 sequences are SGHTA and FQGNSA. The CDR3 runs to 13 residues. CDR3 residues: CASSLGQIYEQYF. CDR3 nucleotides: TGTGCCAGCAGCCTCGGACAGATCTACGAGCAGTACTTC.